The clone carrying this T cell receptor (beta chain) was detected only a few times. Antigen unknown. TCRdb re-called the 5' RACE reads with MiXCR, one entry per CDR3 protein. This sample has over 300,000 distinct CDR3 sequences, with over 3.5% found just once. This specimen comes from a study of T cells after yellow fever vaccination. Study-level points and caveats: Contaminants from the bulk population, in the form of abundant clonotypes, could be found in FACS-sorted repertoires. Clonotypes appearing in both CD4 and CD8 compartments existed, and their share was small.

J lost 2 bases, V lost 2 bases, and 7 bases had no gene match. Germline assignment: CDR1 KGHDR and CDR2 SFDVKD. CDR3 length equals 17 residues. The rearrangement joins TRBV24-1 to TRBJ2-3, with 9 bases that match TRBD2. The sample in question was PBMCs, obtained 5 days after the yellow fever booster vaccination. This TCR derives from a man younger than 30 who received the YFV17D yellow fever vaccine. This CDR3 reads CATSDWSSGGFTDTQYF. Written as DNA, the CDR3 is TGTGCCACCAGTGATTGGAGTAGCGGGGGCTTCACAGATACGCAGTATTTT.